A single T cell receptor beta chain is shown here with its context. Germline V gene lookup returns CDR1 SGHAT and CDR2 FQNNGV. V lost 6 bases to trimming and J lost 3 bases; unmatched junction nucleotides: 11. This CDR3 has 16 amino acids. Per the study methods: Amplified reference gene primers provided the basis for estimating nucleated cell counts. The assay was immunoSEQ multiplex PCR, and TCRdb's table has in-frame clones only and misses some. The D gene and trimming were derived from the DNA, and the V and J assignments and clone size from that table. The sample lists some 120,000 clones, approximately 86% seen once, with 15% to 20% in the top ten. These data are taken from a study of blood T cell repertoires in COVID-19. About the study: Acute and convalescent COVID-19 specimens originated in the United States, Italy and Spain. T cells, B-cell-depleted T cells, or PBMCs supplied cDNA or gDNA.

Source material: peripheral blood. This clonotype originated in a woman in her forties or fifties who had recovered from COVID-19. V usage is TRBV11-2 and J usage is TRBJ2-3, with 8 bases matching TRBD2. Written as DNA, the CDR3 is TGTGCCAGCAGTTCATTTACCGGACTAGCAACAGATACGCAGTATTTT. Its translation: CASSSFTGLATDTQYF.